This T cell receptor beta chain was captured in a study of T cells after posttransplantation cyclophosphamide (dated by TCRdb to 2015 to 2016). With respect to the entire study: Using TRB sequencing, the study followed how the T cell repertoire rebuilt after myeloablative bone marrow transplantation with posttransplantation cyclophosphamide given as GVHD prophylaxis. Antigen receptor sequencing covered samples from 30 to 45 PTCy-treated patients and around 15 of their related bone marrow donors. Blood from all 30 or so PTCy patients who had 1-year posttransplant specimens underwent TRB sequencing. In 3 patients, up to roughly 3 additional blood samples taken between 2 and 5.2 years after transplant also underwent TRB sequencing, as did pretransplant blood from 4 patients. Because TRA and TRB clonality correlated tightly in 10 or so samples, the subsequent TCR analyses were limited to TRB only. Public TRB sequences were checked against a database of over 3,600 sequences associated with responses to pathogens, tumor antigens, self-antigens and alloantigens.

CDR1 SGHDT and CDR2 YYEEEE were looked up in the germline V gene. The CDR3 sequence holds 18 residues, the cysteine and phenylalanine included. Solely the CDR3 DNA is kept, with 54 bases framed from the first base. Cut back by 1 base and 2 bases, the V and J ends lie 16 bases apart. Per the publication, the treatment or condition label means: high-dose cyclophosphamide on days +3 and +4 as single-agent GVHD prophylaxis. Busulfan and fludarabine conditioning, a related or unrelated marrow graft, and cyclophosphamide on days +3 and +4 were given to PTCy patients. PTCy-treated patients were drawn from a prospective multi-institutional clinical trial. Mononuclear cells from peripheral blood and bone marrow were separated by Ficoll-Hypaque density centrifugation and then cryopreserved. CD4+ and CD8+ T cells, including naive and memory subsets, were sorted by FACS using a FACSAria II. Study-wide conclusions, independent of this receptor: The TRB repertoires of T cells infiltrating skin or the GI tract showed only limited overlap with the TRB repertoires found in blood. Across under 50 patients, recipient CMV seropositivity and CMV reactivation were highly associated with TRB clonality; PTCy diversity was similar to CNI/methotrexate controls. Donor-recipient similarity was low at 1-2 months but increased during the first year, and donor CD8+ memory clones often dominated later blood repertoires.

Concerning this clone: Its recognized antigen is unknown. No much larger clone is present one base from it, and per-base qualities are unavailable.

Genomic DNA was used for TRB sequencing, which was performed with the immunoSEQ assay at survey resolution or with the hsTCRB kit. The paper's data handling went like this. Initial read processing used immunoSEQ software, and repertoire analyses used the LymphoSeq R package. Clonality was computed as 1 minus normalized Shannon entropy, and a Gini coefficient was also calculated for each TRB dataset. To infer phenotypes in unsorted samples, TRB sequences from sorted subsets of the recipient or donor were mapped onto the unsorted samples of the same recipient. Entries here come from immuneACCESS through TCRdb and include only in-frame sequences with V and J called. Some clones fail to appear in such tables; in the studies checked, an unresolved V gene covers under half of the shortfall, and the cause of the remainder is unknown. The V and J calls and clone size come from that table; D and trimming were worked out from the DNA. For this sample the table gives 10,000 to 12,000 clones, of which roughly 86% were detected only once. The biggest ten clones account for roughly 27% of the sample.

This sequence was found in a male patient between 25 and 39 years old who received an allogeneic stem cell transplant from a related donor, was CMV-positive, and had acute GVHD only. Some T cells may have been brought in with the graft after a transplant. Sample: CD4+ T cells sorted from PBMCs, taken after allogeneic stem cell transplant with posttransplant cyclophosphamide. The rearranged segments are TRBV5-6 and TRBJ1-6; the D gene cannot be resolved reliably. CDR3 protein: CASSLTLGGSAYNSPLHF. The nucleotides read TGTGCCAGCAGCTTGACCCTGGGAGGGAGTGCCTATAATTCACCCCTCCACTTT.